The rows below give T cell receptor beta chains drawn from one sample of a study of blood T cell repertoires in COVID-19. The method was immunoSEQ multiplex PCR; TCRdb's version includes in-frame clones alone and lacks a portion of them. The sample has about 280,000 clones; 80% to 85% are singletons. The sample taken for sequencing was PBMCs or T cells enriched from blood (not recorded which). These receptors all stem from a man aged 40-50 years who had been exposed to COVID-19. Each CDR3 is given with its conserved first and last residue. For some rows the clone size is stated as once, few or many, or as a class when expanded; others skip it.

clone_size,v_call,j_call,cdr3_aa
.,TRBV5-4,TRBJ2-1,CASSLAGFISYNEQFF
.,TRBV18,TRBJ2-1,CASSPEGASYNEQFF
.,TRBV7-8,TRBJ2-2,CASSPTYSYTGELFF
.,TRBV5-1,TRBJ1-3,CASSFTGTGNTIYF
.,TRBV6-1,TRBJ1-5,CASSAVVQGPSNQPQHF
.,TRBV6-1,TRBJ1-1,CASSEAGQRWTEAFF
.,TRBV12-3/TRBV12-4,TRBJ1-2,CASTMTGRYGYTF
.,TRBV11-2,TRBJ2-1,CASNWEPYNEQFF
.,TRBV11-2,TRBJ2-7,CASSFRAGVLQSYEQYF
.,TRBV5-4,TRBJ1-5,CASSDARGQGRNQPQHF
.,TRBV11-3,TRBJ2-2,CASSLDRSFGKETGELFF
.,TRBV6-5,TRBJ2-3,CASSSSGLTSTDTQYF
.,TRBV30,TRBJ1-2,CAWSEGLYGYTF
.,TRBV6-5,TRBJ1-5,CASSYSGASNQPQHF
.,TRBV6-5,TRBJ1-5,CATGATGGRGQPQHF
.,TRBV27,TRBJ1-5,CASSPGVGALPNQPQHF
.,TRBV9,TRBJ1-2,CASSVDENYGYTF
few,TRBV5-1,TRBJ2-7,CASSTGQGAGEQYF
once,TRBV6-6,TRBJ2-6,CASSYSADGANVLTF
.,TRBV29-1,TRBJ2-3,CSVNIAADTQYF
once,TRBV4-2,TRBJ2-3,CASSQGATSGTDTQYF
once,TRBV2,TRBJ1-1,CASSGQGITEAFF
few,TRBV29-1,TRBJ1-1,CSVVGSKNTEAFF
once,TRBV7-9,TRBJ2-1,CASSLESGGQFF
.,TRBV18,TRBJ2-7,CATRTGTSLEQYF
once,TRBV6-2/TRBV6-3,TRBJ1-1,CASSYSEKGGHRAFF
.,TRBV5-1,TRBJ2-1,CASSPSGSMNEQFF
.,TRBV30,TRBJ2-7,CAWSLAGASYEQYF
few,TRBV6-5,TRBJ2-5,CASSYWARRETQYF
.,TRBV7-3,TRBJ1-6,CASSILAGPNSPLHF
.,TRBV7-6,TRBJ2-7,CASSLGVAGGGIYEQYF
.,TRBV2,TRBJ2-1,CASNLAGGSSYNEQFF
.,TRBV19,TRBJ2-2,CASRKRELVGGELFF
once,TRBV5-1,TRBJ2-7,CASSSQQGNEQYF
.,TRBV30,TRBJ1-2,CAWSVGGANYGYTF
.,TRBV12-5,TRBJ2-5,CASGRLVQETQYF
.,TRBV10-3,TRBJ1-2,CAISEWVTGSGYTF
.,TRBV30,TRBJ2-7,CAWRRTGQTFYEQYF
.,TRBV30,TRBJ1-1,CAWSIGGQGAFF
.,TRBV7-9,TRBJ1-4,CASSPPTGVNEKLFF
.,TRBV5-1,TRBJ2-7,CASSLVAPHSYEQYF
few,TRBV7-9,TRBJ2-6,CASSLISSGANVLTF
few,TRBV7-2,TRBJ2-1,CASSLWQDNEQFF
.,TRBV11-2,TRBJ2-1,CASSRGQLLYNEQFF
.,TRBV27,TRBJ2-6,CASSLRGVSGANVLTF
.,TRBV5-8,TRBJ1-2,CASSPDHGGRVYGYTF
.,TRBV7-2,TRBJ1-2,CASSLASSLGGKLGYTF
.,TRBV11-3,TRBJ1-1,CASSLESRGGGTEAFF
.,TRBV18,TRBJ2-2,CASSPPGQANTGELFF
few,TRBV7-6,TRBJ2-5,CASSFRPTSGKPETQYF
.,TRBV19,TRBJ2-5,CASSGRLGLSGSQETQYF
.,TRBV7-8,TRBJ1-5,CASSFRDQPQHF
.,TRBV5-1,TRBJ2-1,CASSFQVENRDNEQFF
.,TRBV29-1,TRBJ1-1,CSGRQGRARTEAFF
once,TRBV7-7,TRBJ2-2,CASSQTSGTGELFF
.,TRBV6-2/TRBV6-3,TRBJ2-5,CASSGQGKGKTQYF